The text below deals with one T cell receptor beta chain. This entry comes from a study of blood T cell repertoires in COVID-19. Overall study: COVID-19 samples from acute and convalescent phases originated in the United States, Italy and Spain.

Looked up from germline, CDR1 is SEHNR and CDR2 is FQNEAQ (reference sequence). CDR3 length: 19 amino acids. The trim removed 4 bases at V and 1 base at J, leaving 16 bases unmatched. Clones were read by immunoSEQ multiplex PCR, and TCRdb kept only the in-frame ones, dropping some. The sample has about 150,000 clones; approximately 88% are singletons. Source material: peripheral blood. The TCR comes from a man younger than 35 with active or convalescent COVID-19. The V call is TRBV7-9, the J call TRBJ2-1, with TRBD2 matching 7 bases. CDR3 region: CASSSVGQKRAGSYNEQFF. The CDR3 DNA sequence: TGTGCCAGCAGCTCCGTCGGCCAGAAGCGAGCGGGGTCCTACAATGAGCAGTTCTTC. The variable domain in full, completed from reference TRBV7-9 and TRBJ2-1, reads DTGVSQNPRHKITKRGQNVTFRCDPISEHNRLYWYRQTLGQGPEFLTYFQNEAQLEKSRLLSDRFSAERPKGSFSTLEIQRTEQGDSAMYLCASSSVGQKRAGSYNEQFFGPGTRLTVL.